A few counts support the clone carrying this T cell receptor (beta chain). This specimen belongs to a study of T cells after somatic rescue of genetic block. Only in-frame clones appear in the TCRdb table, and some are missing; sequencing was by immunoSEQ multiplex PCR. The sample shows roughly 11,000 clones, about 81% of them seen only once. The CDR3 contains 13 residues. CDR1 is SGHTA, CDR2 FQGNSA, per germline. Trimming removed 5 bases at V and 3 bases at J, with 10 bases between. Sequencing was done on a sample of peripheral blood mononuclear cells (PBMCs). The sequence derives from a boy aged 5-17 years. This chain links TRBV7-2 with TRBJ1-2; D perhaps matches TRBD1 (5 bases). The CDR3 DNA follows: TGTGCCAGCAGCATAGACAGCTACTATGGCTACACCTTC. It codes for CASSIDSYYGYTF.